Here is one T cell receptor (beta chain) with its context. What this receptor recognizes is not known. The record has no base qualities; no much larger clone is one base away. TCRbeta CDR3 regions were amplified from genomic DNA by means of the immunoSEQ Assay, a bias-controlled multiplex PCR. As for how the authors treated the data: Nucleated cell counts per sample were estimated from amplification of reference gene primers within the assay. To quantify the absolute abundance of each unique TCRbeta CDR3 rearrangement, sequence reads were collapsed and filtered. Productive Simpson clonality was computed per sample as the square root of Simpson's diversity index over productive rearrangements. TCRdb's version of the immuneACCESS table is confined to in-frame rearrangements and falls short of the full clone set. An unresolved V gene accounts for under half of the shortfall where checked; the remainder is of unknown origin. For V, J and clone size, that table is used; D and trimming come from the DNA. The sample table holds some 37,000 clones, of which 65% to 85% were seen once. The ten largest clones represent about 31% of the sample.

According to the germline V gene (reference sequence), CDR1 reads SGHNT and CDR2 reads YYREEE. Trimming takes 4 bases off V and 7 bases off J; junction bases not matched to a gene: 7. Its CDR3 holds 13 amino acids, cysteine through phenylalanine. Solely the CDR3 DNA is kept, with 39 bases framed from the first base. The data stem from a study of blood T cell repertoires in COVID-19 (dated by TCRdb to 2020 to 2022). Background for the entire study: Samples covering the acute and convalescent phases of COVID-19 were provided by collaborators in the United States, Italy and Spain. The material from the prospective study consisted of cDNA or gDNA derived from T cells, B-cell-depleted T cells, or PBMCs. Subjects who had been exposed to COVID-19, were actively infected with it, or had recovered from it provided the deeply sampled blood TCRbeta repertoires that made up the dataset. The repertoires were released in a freely available public database meant as a resource for research on the immune response to SARS-CoV-2. The samples were drawn from two sources: the first 160 participants of the ongoing ImmuneRACE study, and 950 to 1,500 subjects contributed by 6 global collaborators. Sample metadata almost always included a de-identified subject ID, COVID-19 status, age in years and sex. HLA class I and class II types, where available, came from metadata supplied by the sample provider rather than from assay-based typing. Study-level results and caveats: Clinical and demographic metadata were provided uncurated, with the amount varying by source and participant.

Whole blood was collected in K2EDTA tubes by collaborating institutions according to the institutions' own protocols. For TCRbeta analysis, collaborators shipped samples in one of three forms: frozen whole blood, isolated PBMCs, or DNA extracted from either of those sample types. The TCR originated in a man older than 75 with active or convalescent COVID-19. The sequencing input was peripheral blood. The V gene is TRBV5-4 and the J gene is TRBJ1-1; 7 central nucleotides agree with TRBD1. The CDR3 region has the sequence CASSPMTGYEAFF. The DNA sequence reads TGTGCCAGCAGCCCTATGACAGGGTATGAAGCTTTCTTT.